The 20 T cell receptor beta chains reported below all come from one sample, sequenced in a study of naive and memory T cell subsets. Treatment given: skin biopsy from PPD injection site in Mantoux-positive individual. TCR cDNA received a 3' ligated oligonucleotide that carried a UMI. The SP2 primer and nested alpha and beta constant region primers amplified ligated cDNA in four rounds. A single record per CDR3 protein comes from TCRdb applying MiXCR to the UMI-ligation and nested PCR reads. The profile shows fewer than 35,000 distinct CDR3 sequences, approximately 6.7% of them singletons. The material was skin, obtained from a tuberculin skin test site. The receptors stem from an adult in good health.

This clonotype was seen many times. The rearrangement uses TRBV7-2 and TRBJ2-1, with D possibly being TRBD1 (6 bases). Trimming left V 4 bases short and J 6 bases short, with 10 bases between. The CDR3 covers 13 residues. Germline-derived CDR1 and CDR2 are SGHTA and FQGNSA. The CDR3 nucleotides read TGTGCCAGCAGCTCCCAACAGGGCAATGAGCAGTTCTTC. Protein: CASSSQQGNEQFF.

This chain joins TRBV7-2 and TRBJ2-5; no clear D gene. CDR3 size: 12 residues. Germline-derived CDR1 and CDR2 are SGHTA and FQGNSA. With 5 bases removed from V and 4 bases from J, the gap between germline ends came to 8 bases. The CDR3 region has the DNA TGTGCCAGCAGCCCCAATCCAGAGACCCAGTACTTC. This gives the protein CASSPNPETQYF.

J is TRBJ2-5 and V is TRBV12-3 or TRBV12-4; TRBD2 is a possible D gene (7 bases). Trimming stripped 6 bases from V and 1 base from J, with 15 bases between. The CDR3 covers 15 residues. The CDR3 protein is CASRGGAQLQETQYF. CDR3 in DNA: TGTGCCAGCAGAGGGGGGGCCCAGCTCCAAGAGACCCAGTACTTC.

The chain couples TRBV7-8 to TRBJ2-2, with 10 bases aligning to TRBD1. The CDR3 spans 17 residues. The J segment lost 1 base and the V segment lost 2 bases, leaving 4 bases of the junction unmatched. CDR1 and CDR2 from the germline V gene are SGHVS and FQNEAQ. The CDR3 DNA is TGTGCCAGCAGCTTACACGGACAGGGGGGGAACACCGGGGAGCTGTTTTTT. Translation gives CASSLHGQGGNTGELFF.

In regard to this clonotype: A much larger clone is a single base away; this may be a read error. This chain joins TRBV5-1 and TRBJ2-5; D is unclear. This CDR3 has 11 residues. Germline CDR1 SGHRS, CDR2 YFSETQ. The CDR3 nucleotides are TGCACCAGCGTAGATGGGGAGACCCAGTACTTC. Protein product: CTSVDGETQYF.

This clonotype has just a few counts. The chain combines TRBV7-9 with TRBJ1-1; D is undetermined. This CDR3 contains 15 residues. V was shortened by 1 base and J by 4 bases, with 13 bases between the two germline ends. Per the germline V gene, CDR1 is SEHNR and CDR2 is FQNEAQ (reference sequence). The CDR3 bases are TGTGCCAGCAGCTTAGTCTCGGGGTCCTCCACTGAAGCTTTCTTT. Its protein product is CASSLVSGSSTEAFF. Variable domain in full (rest from reference TRBV7-9 and TRBJ1-1): DTGVSQNPRHKITKRGQNVTFRCDPISEHNRLYWYRQTLGQGPEFLTYFQNEAQLEKSRLLSDRFSAERPKGSFSTLEIQRTEQGDSAMYLCASSLVSGSSTEAFFGQGTRLTVV.

This clonotype occurred many times. V gene TRBV2 combines with J gene TRBJ2-3; 8 positions match TRBD2. The ends lost 6 bases at V and 4 bases at J; junction bases unmatched: 15. The CDR3 extends over 17 amino acids. From germline, CDR1 is SNHLY and CDR2 FYNNEI. The DNA of the CDR3 is TGTGCCAGCAGGAAAGATCCGGGACTAGTAGGGGCAGATACGCAGTATTTT. Translation gives CASRKDPGLVGADTQYF.

This clonotype was observed a handful of times. V usage is TRBV2 and J usage is TRBJ1-5; no clear D. V gave up 4 bases and J gave up 8 bases, with 6 bases separating them. Germline V gene sequence: CDR1 SNHLY, CDR2 FYNNEI. The CDR3 consists of 11 residues. CDR3 DNA sequence: TGTGCCAGCAGTGCCGGGGAGCCCCAGCATTTT. Amino acids: CASSAGEPQHF.

This clonotype is termed medium-sized. The V call is TRBV20-1, the J call TRBJ2-3; 15 bases are shared with TRBD2. CDR3 size: 18 residues. V was pared by 0 bases and J by 2 bases, with 6 bases of the junction left unmatched. Germline assignment: CDR1 DFQATT and CDR2 SNEGSKA (reference sequence). The CDR3 nucleotides read TGCAGTGCTAGAGACCGGGGACTAGCGGGGGGACTCACAGATACGCAGTATTTT. Amino acids: CSARDRGLAGGLTDTQYF.

In its sample, this clonotype was seen many times. The chain has TRBV6-1 and TRBJ2-5, with 8 positions matching TRBD2. The CDR3 extends over 16 amino acids. Germline CDR1 reads MNHNS; CDR2 reads SASEGT. The trim removed 0 bases at V and 3 bases at J, leaving 6 bases unmatched. In nucleotides, the CDR3 is TGTGCCAGCAGTGAAGCGGGGAGCGGGGGAGAAGAGACCCAGTACTTC. This codes for CASSEAGSGGEETQYF.

This clonotype showed up many times. J is TRBJ1-6 and V is TRBV18; D may be TRBD1 (6 bases). In germline, CDR1 is KGHSH, CDR2 LQKENI. V dropped 6 bases and J dropped 5 bases, with 14 bases sitting between them. The CDR3 loop spans 15 amino acids. CDR3 sequence reads: CASSVPGTNNSPLHF. CDR3 in DNA: TGTGCCAGCTCGGTGCCGGGGACAAATAATTCACCCCTCCACTTT. The full variable domain, in which reference TRBV18 and TRBJ1-6 provide the parts outside the CDR3, is NAGVMQNPRHLVRRRGQEARLRCSPMKGHSHVYWYRQLPEEGLKFMVYLQKENIIDESGMPKERFSAEFPKEGPSILRIQQVVRGDSAAYFCASSVPGTNNSPLHFGNGTRLTVT.

This clonotype was recorded a few times. The chain has TRBV20-1 and TRBJ2-6; D not certain. The germline V gene encodes CDR1 DFQATT and CDR2 SNEGSKA (reference sequence). Trimming pared 0 bases from V and 0 bases from J, leaving 6 bases between. This CDR3 region has 15 residues. DNA of the CDR3: TGCAGTGCTAGAGAGGGAAGCTCTGGGGCCAACGTCCTGACTTTC. Protein: CSAREGSSGANVLTF.

The V call is TRBV13, the J call TRBJ1-1, with D perhaps TRBD1 (5 bases). The CDR3 runs to 12 residues. V lost 8 bases, J lost 6 bases, and 13 bases lay in between. Germline loops: CDR1 PRHDT, CDR2 FYEKMQ (reference sequence). The CDR3 bases are TGTGCCAGCTTATCAGGGTTGGCTGAAGCTTTCTTT. Its protein is CASLSGLAEAFF.

This clonotype was seen repeatedly, ten times or more. The chain uses TRBV6-5 and TRBJ2-7; a weak D match, TRBD2 (6 bases). Germline V gives CDR1 MNHEY, CDR2 SVGAGI. The CDR3 runs to 13 residues. Trimming pared 6 bases from V and 1 base from J, leaving 10 bases between. CDR3 region: CASRLRESYEQYF. In DNA form, the CDR3 reads TGTGCCAGCAGACTCCGGGAGTCCTACGAGCAGTACTTC.

This clonotype was seen more than once but under ten times. CDR3 sequence (DNA): TGTGCCAGCAGCGTGGGACTAGATAGCACAGATACGCAGTATTTT. Translated, it gives CASSVGLDSTDTQYF. The chain carries TRBV3-1 and TRBJ2-3, with 8 positions matching TRBD2. The germline CDR1 and CDR2 sequences are LGHDT and YNNKEL (reference sequence). The ends lost 5 bases at V and 0 bases at J; junction bases unmatched: 4. This CDR3 contains 15 residues.

At least ten counts were recorded for this clonotype. The gene calls are TRBV12-3 or TRBV12-4 and TRBJ2-5, with D hard to call. There are 11 residues in the CDR3. V was shortened by 6 bases and J by 5 bases, with 7 bases between the two germline ends. The CDR3 region is CASRREETQYF. The CDR3 region has the DNA TGTGCCAGCAGAAGAGAGGAGACCCAGTACTTC.

The table lists this clonotype with many counts. The chain uses TRBV2 and TRBJ2-1, with D unresolved. CDR3 size: 13 residues. Trimming removed 4 bases from V and 4 bases from J, with 8 bases in between. Germline V gives CDR1 SNHLY, CDR2 FYNNEI. The CDR3 bases are TGTGCCAGCAGTGGCCCGCAGTACAATGAGCAGTTCTTC. Amino acid sequence: CASSGPQYNEQFF.

This clonotype has at least ten counts. The J gene is TRBJ2-2, the V gene TRBV19, with 7 bases fitting TRBD2. This CDR3 has 13 residues. Germline CDR1 is LNHDA and CDR2 is SQIVND (reference sequence). V dropped 7 bases and J dropped 4; count of bases not matched to a gene: 3. This chain's CDR3 is CASTTSFTGELFF. Here the CDR3 DNA reads TGTGCCAGTACGACTAGCTTCACCGGGGAGCTGTTTTTT.

In this sample, this clonotype turned up many times. The rearrangement joins TRBV3-1 to TRBJ2-7; possibly TRBD1 for D (6 bases). The CDR3 consists of 14 residues. The germline V and J ends were trimmed by 1 base and 6 bases, with 13 bases remaining between them. In germline, CDR1 is LGHDT, CDR2 YNNKEL (reference sequence). CDR3 DNA: TGTGCCAGCAGCCAAGGCCACAGGGAAAGCGAGCAGTACTTC. The encoded protein is CASSQGHRESEQYF.

This clonotype qualifies as medium-sized (0.01 to 0.1%). Here the CDR3 reads CASSHTGPNTEAFF. The DNA of the CDR3 is TGTGCCAGCAGCCATACCGGCCCAAACACTGAAGCTTTCTTT. V gene TRBV7-9 combines with J gene TRBJ1-1; D uncertain. Germline-derived CDR1 and CDR2 are SEHNR and FQNEAQ (reference sequence). The CDR3 is 14 amino acids. The V and J ends lost 5 bases and 2 bases respectively, with 12 bases between them.